This TCR beta chain was recorded in a study of blood T cell repertoires in COVID-19. Study at large: Both acute and convalescent COVID-19 samples were obtained from the United States, Italy and Spain. Sample material is recorded as cDNA or gDNA derived from T cells, B-cell-depleted T cells, or PBMCs.

Original data processing: Cell counts per sample came from amplifying reference gene primers. Data came from immunoSEQ multiplex PCR; TCRdb stores just in-frame clones and leaves some out. V and J calls and clone size are those listed in that table; D and trimming were worked out from the DNA. The sample yields 200,000 to 250,000 clones, about 91% seen once. Participant reports of clinical history set cohort assignment. CDR1 is SGHTA and CDR2 is FQGNSA in the germline V gene. Deletions cut 6 bases from V and 1 base from J, with 4 bases between. This CDR3 is 12 amino acids long. The receptor's source is a woman in her fifties or sixties with acute COVID-19. The rearrangement joins TRBV7-2 to TRBJ1-5; D uncertain. Specimen: PBMCs or T cells enriched from blood (not recorded which). Here the CDR3 reads CASSISNQPQHF. The CDR3 DNA follows: TGTGCCAGCAGTATAAGCAATCAGCCCCAGCATTTT.